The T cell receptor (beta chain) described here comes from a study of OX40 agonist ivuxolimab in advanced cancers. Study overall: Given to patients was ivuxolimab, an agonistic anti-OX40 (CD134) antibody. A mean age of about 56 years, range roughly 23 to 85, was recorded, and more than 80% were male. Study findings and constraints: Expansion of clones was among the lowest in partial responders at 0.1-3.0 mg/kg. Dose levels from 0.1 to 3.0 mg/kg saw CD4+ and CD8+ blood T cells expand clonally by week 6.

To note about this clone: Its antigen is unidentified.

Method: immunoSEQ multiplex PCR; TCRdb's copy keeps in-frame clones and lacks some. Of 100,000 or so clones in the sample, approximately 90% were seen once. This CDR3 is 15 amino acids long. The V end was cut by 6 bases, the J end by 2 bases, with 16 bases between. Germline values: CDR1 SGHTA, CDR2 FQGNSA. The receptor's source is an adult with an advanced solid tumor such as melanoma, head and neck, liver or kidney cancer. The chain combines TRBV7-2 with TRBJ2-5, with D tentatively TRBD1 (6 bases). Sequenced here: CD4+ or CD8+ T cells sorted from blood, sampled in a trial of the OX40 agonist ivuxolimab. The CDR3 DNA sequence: TGTGCCAGCAGGTCTCCGGGGCAGGGGCAAGAGACCCAGTACTTC. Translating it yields CASRSPGQGQETQYF.